These 28 T cell receptor beta chains came from one sample sequenced in a study of control samples from healthy donors and cancer patients (dated by TCRdb to about 2020). The library was produced with the immunoSEQ multiplex PCR assay. This is the immuneACCESS table as TCRdb keeps it, with only in-frame sequences that have V and J called. A part of the clones is gone; compared with another copy, unresolved V genes explain less than half, and the rest is unexplained. The sample profile shows 160,000 or so clones; roughly 94% of them were found once. 14% of the sample belongs to the ten largest clones. Sequenced: PBMCs. The receptors were gathered from a man aged 55 to 70 with colorectal cancer.

J is TRBJ1-2 and V is TRBV19, with a weak D call TRBD1 (5 bases). The CDR3 is made up of 13 amino acids. Germline CDR1 is LNHDA and CDR2 is SQIVND (reference sequence). The V end lost 3 bases, the J end lost 8 bases, and 13 bases lay between the germline ends. CDR3 nucleotides: TGTGCCAGTAGTATTTTGGGGCTAAGCGGCTACACCTTC. Its protein is CASSILGLSGYTF. Full variable domain (outside the CDR3, taken from reference TRBV19 and TRBJ1-2): DGGITQSPKYLFRKEGQNVTLSCEQNLNHDAMYWYRQDPGQGLRLIYYSQIVNDFQKGDIAEGYSVSREKKESFPLTVTSAQKNPTAFYLCASSILGLSGYTFGSGTRLTVV.

The V gene is TRBV11-3, the J gene TRBJ1-1; D not certain. This CDR3 is 13 amino acids long. The V gene's germline CDR1 is SGHNT and CDR2 YENEEA. V dropped 3 bases and J dropped 1 base, with 6 bases sitting between them. CDR3 residues: CASSFDKNTEAFF. In DNA, the CDR3 is TGTGCCAGCAGCTTCGACAAGAACACTGAAGCTTTCTTT.

V is TRBV11-2 and J is TRBJ2-2; tentatively, D is TRBD2 (6 bases). The length of the CDR3 is 15 residues. V lost 2 bases and J lost 5, with 12 bases in between. Germline CDR1 SGHAT, CDR2 FQNNGV. The CDR3 loop is CASSLSQEGTGELFF. In DNA form, the CDR3 reads TGTGCCAGCAGCTTAAGCCAGGAGGGGACCGGGGAGCTGTTTTTT.

This chain joins TRBV7-9 and TRBJ2-1; D is possibly TRBD1 or TRBD2 (7 bases each). V was pared by 5 bases and J by 7 bases, with 15 bases between. The CDR3 has 14 residues. Looked up from germline, CDR1 is SEHNR and CDR2 is FQNEAQ (reference sequence). CDR3 residues: CASSPQGGSNEQFF. Written as DNA, the CDR3 is TGTGCCAGCAGCCCTCAGGGGGGGTCTAATGAGCAGTTCTTC.

The chain has TRBV11-2 and TRBJ2-5; TRBD2 aligns across 8 bases. This CDR3 contains 16 residues. The germline CDR1 and CDR2 sequences are SGHAT and FQNNGV. V shed 4 bases, J shed 1 base, and the junction held 8 bases outside the gene matches. Here the CDR3 reads CASSSSGGGPQETQYF. CDR3 nucleotides: TGTGCCAGCAGCTCCTCGGGGGGGGGACCCCAAGAGACCCAGTACTTC.

V gene TRBV6-1 combines with J gene TRBJ1-1; possible D gene TRBD1, 5 bases. Germline-derived CDR1 and CDR2 are MNHNS and SASEGT. The CDR3 totals 16 residues. V gave up 3 bases and J gave up 3 bases, with 17 bases separating them. CDR3 DNA: TGTGCCAGCAGTGACGAATGGGGGTGGGTGGACACTGAAGCTTTCTTT. This translates into CASSDEWGWVDTEAFF.

The CDR3, as DNA: TGTGCCAGCAGCCGGAATGAAAAACTGTTTTTT. Translated: CASSRNEKLFF. The chain carries TRBV5-6 and TRBJ1-4; no firm D call. CDR1 is SGHDT, CDR2 YYEEEE, per germline. V dropped 4 bases and J dropped 5 bases, with 3 bases sitting between them. CDR3 length equals 11 residues.

This chain uses TRBV6-6 with TRBJ1-6, with 9 nucleotides matching TRBD1. With 5 bases clipped from V and 8 bases from J, the junction kept 4 bases outside the gene matches. The V gene's germline CDR1 is MNHNY and CDR2 SVGAGI (reference sequence). The CDR3 consists of 14 residues. Written as DNA, the CDR3 is TGTGCCAGCAGTAGACAGGGGGGTGATTCACCCCTCCACTTT. It encodes CASSRQGGDSPLHF.

The gene calls are TRBV9 and TRBJ2-7; 9 positions agree with TRBD1. The CDR3 runs 15 residues. V shed 5 bases and J 5 bases; nucleotides not matched to a gene: 11. Germline values: CDR1 SGDLS, CDR2 YYNGEE. The CDR3 sequence is CASSGTGGAEDEQYF. DNA of the CDR3: TGTGCCAGCAGTGGAACAGGGGGCGCAGAAGACGAGCAGTACTTC.

The rearrangement joins TRBV2 to TRBJ2-3; 8 positions agree with TRBD1. The CDR3 covers 13 residues. CDR1 is SNHLY, CDR2 FYNNEI, per germline. V shed 6 bases, J shed 8 bases, and the junction held 7 bases outside the gene matches. This CDR3 is CASRGTGQGTQYF. CDR3 coding DNA: TGTGCCAGCAGAGGGACAGGACAGGGTACGCAGTATTTT.

The chain employs TRBV3-1 (or the pseudogene TRBV3-2) and TRBJ1-5; D might be TRBD1 (6 bases). The CDR3 is 17 residues long. Trimming took 2 bases from V and 0 from J, leaving 14 bases between them. The germline CDR1 and CDR2 sequences are LGHDT and YNNKEL (reference sequence). The CDR3, as DNA: TGTGCCAGCAGCCAACCTCAGGGGACGTTTAGCAATCAGCCCCAGCATTTT. Its translation is CASSQPQGTFSNQPQHF.

The V call is TRBV5-6, the J call TRBJ1-1, with D tentatively TRBD1 (5 bases). Germline CDR1 SGHDT, CDR2 YYEEEE. Between the trimmed V and J ends, which lost 3 bases and 1 base, there was a span of 10 bases. The length of the CDR3 is 14 residues. This CDR3 is CASSWRDRNTEAFF. The CDR3 DNA follows: TGTGCCAGCAGCTGGAGAGACAGGAACACTGAAGCTTTCTTT.

The rearrangement uses TRBV6-5 and TRBJ2-7; TRBD2 matches at 10 bases. This CDR3 spans 14 amino acids. Germline CDR1 reads MNHEY; CDR2 reads SVGAGI. The chain's CDR3 is CASGVAGGSYEQYF. The CDR3 DNA reads as TGTGCAAGCGGAGTAGCGGGGGGTTCCTACGAGCAGTACTTC.

In this sample, this clone turned up once. The chain is built from TRBV12-5 and TRBJ1-2; possibly TRBD1 for D (5 bases). The germline CDR1 and CDR2 sequences are LGHNT and FRNRAP. V was trimmed by 6 bases and J by 2 bases, leaving 10 bases between them. This CDR3 comprises 13 residues. In nucleotides, the CDR3 is TGTGCTAGTGGCACGGACATGAACTATGGCTACACCTTC. Encoded protein: CASGTDMNYGYTF.

This rearrangement joins TRBV7-2 to TRBJ1-4, with 9 bases fitting TRBD1. Germline V gives CDR1 SGHTA, CDR2 FQGNSA. Germline trimming cut 4 bases from V and 6 bases from J; bases unmatched to any gene: 9. This CDR3 is 16 amino acids long. The CDR3 sequence is CASSSQPGTGYEKLFF. Here the CDR3 DNA reads TGTGCCAGCAGCTCGCAACCCGGGACAGGGTATGAAAAACTGTTTTTT.

The chain is built from TRBV10-2 and TRBJ1-6; D not resolved. V was cut by 0 bases and J by 3 bases, with 6 bases left in between. This CDR3 has 15 amino acids. CDR1 is WSHSY and CDR2 is SAAADI in the germline V gene. This CDR3 is CASSESSVYNSPLHF. CDR3 DNA: TGCGCCAGCAGTGAGTCGTCCGTCTATAATTCACCCCTCCACTTT.

The chain uses TRBV2 and TRBJ1-4; D possibly corresponds to TRBD1 (6 bases). The CDR3 has 14 residues. V shed 7 bases and J shed 4 bases, with 13 bases lying between them. CDR1 and CDR2 from the germline V gene are SNHLY and FYNNEI. In DNA form, the CDR3 reads TGTGCCAGCATCTTACAGGGCTATAATGAAAAACTGTTTTTT. This codes for CASILQGYNEKLFF.

This chain joins TRBV9 and TRBJ2-2; 12 bases line up with TRBD2. Unmatched junction bases numbered 3, after V lost 3 bases and J lost 3 bases. The CDR3 has 16 amino acids. Germline V gene lookup returns CDR1 SGDLS and CDR2 YYNGEE. The CDR3 loop reads CASSARLAGDTGELFF. The CDR3 nucleotides are TGTGCCAGCAGCGCAAGACTAGCGGGGGACACCGGGGAGCTGTTTTTT.

The rearrangement uses TRBV29-1 and TRBJ2-2; no firm D call. The CDR3 covers 13 residues. From germline, CDR1 is SQVTM and CDR2 ANQGSEA. Trimming pared 2 bases from V and 4 bases from J, leaving 8 bases between. DNA of the CDR3: TGCAGCGTTGAATACGTAGCCACCGGGGAGCTGTTTTTT. As protein: CSVEYVATGELFF.

In DNA form, the CDR3 reads TGTGCCATCAGTGAGTCGATTGACCTGACTTCGGAAGGCTACACCTTC. It is translated as CAISESIDLTSEGYTF. The rearrangement links TRBV10-3 to TRBJ1-2; D remains ambiguous. Germline lookup yields CDR1 ENHRY and CDR2 SYGVKD. This CDR3 is built from 16 residues. Trimming left V 0 bases short and J 8 bases short, with 19 bases between.

This chain joins TRBV29-1 and TRBJ2-7; 9 positions match TRBD1. The V segment lost 4 bases and the J segment 10 bases; nucleotides outside the gene matches: 8. The CDR3 extends over 12 amino acids. From germline, CDR1 is SQVTM and CDR2 ANQGSEA. The CDR3 spells CSVGEGQGRQYF. The CDR3 DNA reads as TGCAGCGTTGGGGAGGGACAGGGTAGACAGTACTTC.

The rearrangement joins TRBV28 to TRBJ2-2; D is ambiguous. CDR3 length equals 18 residues. Germline CDR1 MDHEN, CDR2 SYDVKM. The V end lost 0 bases, the J end lost 0 bases, and 14 bases lay between the germline ends. CDR3 DNA: TGTGCCAGCAGTTTATGGGGCAGCCTATCAACGAACACCGGGGAGCTGTTTTTT. Amino acid sequence: CASSLWGSLSTNTGELFF.

J is TRBJ2-2 and V is TRBV4-3, with D perhaps TRBD1 (6 bases). Germline V gene lookup returns CDR1 LGHNA and CDR2 YSLEER. This CDR3 has 15 residues. Trimming removed 1 base at V and 3 bases at J, with 9 bases between. DNA for the CDR3: TGCGCCAGCAGCCAAGGCACAGGGCACACCGGGGAGCTGTTTTTT. Translation: CASSQGTGHTGELFF.

The V and J genes are TRBV5-1 and TRBJ2-3, with TRBD1 identical over 11 bases. J lost 4 bases, V lost 0 bases, and 13 bases had no gene match. In germline, CDR1 is SGHRS, CDR2 YFSETQ. The CDR3 has 19 amino acids. The CDR3 spells CASSLGMLGQGASADTQYF. CDR3 DNA sequence: TGCGCCAGCAGCTTGGGGATGCTCGGACAGGGGGCCTCAGCAGATACGCAGTATTTT.

The chain has TRBV13 and TRBJ1-1; 9 bases agree with TRBD1. V trimming: 6 bases; J trimming: 3 bases; junction bases outside the gene matches: 2. Germline V lookup: CDR1 PRHDT, CDR2 FYEKMQ (reference sequence). CDR3 length: 13 residues. CDR3 sequence: CASRNRGHTEAFF. The CDR3 DNA is TGTGCCAGCAGAAACAGGGGGCACACTGAAGCTTTCTTT.

This chain connects TRBV5-4 to TRBJ1-4, with TRBD1 as a possible D gene (5 bases). CDR3 length: 15 residues. Per the germline V gene, CDR1 is SGHNT and CDR2 is YYREEE (reference sequence). V lost 4 bases to trimming and J lost 0 bases, with 10 bases between them. CDR3 DNA sequence: TGTGCCAGCAGCCAGGGACTCGCAACTAATGAAAAACTGTTTTTT. Protein: CASSQGLATNEKLFF.

This sequence joins TRBV7-2 and TRBJ2-2; 8 bases match TRBD2. The CDR3 loop spans 16 amino acids. The ends lost 3 bases at V and 6 bases at J; junction bases unmatched: 9. Germline V gene lookup returns CDR1 SGHTA and CDR2 FQGNSA. CDR3: CASSFSGGPGPGELFF. The CDR3 DNA is TGTGCCAGCAGCTTTTCGGGGGGGCCGGGGCCCGGGGAGCTGTTTTTT.

CDR3 sequence reads: CASSLAGAGTSGGSPYEQYF. CDR3 coding DNA: TGCGCCAGCAGCTTGGCAGGGGCCGGGACTAGCGGGGGGTCCCCCTACGAGCAGTACTTC. V and J are TRBV5-1 and TRBJ2-7; 15 bases agree with TRBD2. The CDR3 consists of 20 residues. CDR1 is SGHRS and CDR2 is YFSETQ in the germline V gene. V lost 0 bases, J lost 2 bases, and 12 bases stayed unmatched.